This T cell receptor (beta chain) comes out of a study of T cell responses to AZD1222 COVID-19 vaccine (dated by TCRdb to about 2021). Some background on the complete study: TCR sequencing covered fewer than 250 trial participants: about 210 given two doses of AZD1222 and approximately 26 given two doses of MenACWY control vaccine. Enrollment into the trials was organized by age into subgroups of 18-55, 56-69 and 70-plus years, and those subgroups contained 148, 28 and 57 TCR-sequenced participants, respectively. Results and caveats for the whole study, not just this receptor: The 56-69-year group was small, and its depth increase did not reach significance, likely because of low power. Vaccine-associated CD4 TCRs spanned the whole spike protein, with dominant responses in regions 160-218 and 743-854. Because no samples from the day 14 peak response were available, repertoires could be characterized only after the peak T cell response. Participants were mostly white British, with more females than males. The authors suggested clonal diversity may have been underestimated. Nearly half of unique spike-specific TCRs reportedly recognized epitopes outside regions mutated in the B.1.351 and B.1.1.7 variants. After two AZD1222 doses, spike-specific TCR breadth and depth were significantly higher than at day 0 and than in MenACWY recipients. Conclusions about previously exposed vaccinees are limited because only 5 or 6 AZD1222 recipients were SARS-CoV-2 seropositive at baseline.

The CDR3 regions of human TCRbeta chains were analyzed by immunosequencing. The paper's data handling went like this. TCRs in the repertoires were compared against a reference library of SARS-CoV-2-specific TCRs that had been generated with the MIRA antigen-specificity platform. Breadth was defined as the fraction of unique TCRs that were SARS-CoV-2-associated, and depth was defined as the fraction of total T cells that were SARS-CoV-2-associated. Each spike-specific TCR was assigned to its reactive spike region and to a CD4 or CD8 class using the MIRA data. Log10-transformed breadth and depth values were compared by one-way ANOVA with Sidak's multiple comparisons tests. TCRdb took this table from immuneACCESS and kept in-frame rearrangements with V and J called. Such tables lack part of the clones; where checked against another copy, unresolved V genes explain under half of the gap, and the rest is unexplained. Clonal size and the V and J genes are those of that table, whereas D and trimming came from the DNA. For this sample there are 160,000 or so clones; 92% appear just once. Of the sample, about 1% falls within the top ten clones.

The time point label corresponds to: about 28 days (+/-7) after the second vaccine dose. AZD1222 recipients whose second dose came at about 4 weeks and those whose second dose came at about 12 weeks were combined into one group, since spike-specific TCR depth and breadth did not differ between the two schedules. Vaccinee samples came from UK trials COV001 and COV002, including a single-blind randomized controlled phase 2/3 trial of AZD1222 (ChAdOx1 nCoV-19) in healthy adults. Trial participant PBMC samples were collected at day 0 and day 28 after the second dose for TCRbeta chain sequencing. This clone was found once. No cognate antigen has been identified for it. Per-base qualities were not stored, and no clone one base away is much larger. The source of this sequence is an adult who received the AZD1222 COVID-19 vaccine. The sample was peripheral blood, taken 28 days after the second AZD1222 dose.

The nucleotide sequence is TGTGCCAGCAGTCCGGGACAGCTATACGAGCAGTACTTC. Its coded protein is CASSPGQLYEQYF. The chain employs TRBV12-3 or TRBV12-4 and TRBJ2-7; the central 7 bases match TRBD1. The CDR3, cysteine through phenylalanine, is 13 amino acids long. CDR3 DNA is the only sequence kept; it has 39 bases, read in frame from the first base. After removal of 5 bases from V and 4 bases from J, the junction retains 5 bases not matched to a gene.